This T cell receptor beta chain originates from a study of blood T cell repertoires in COVID-19. The table came from immunoSEQ multiplex PCR; TCRdb's copy has only in-frame clones and leaves some out. The table records around 100,000 clones, roughly 90% of them present only once. CDR1 and CDR2 (germline): KGHSH, LQKENI. The CDR3 totals 15 residues. Unmatched junction bases numbered 3, after V lost 4 bases and J lost 0 bases. Sequencing was performed on peripheral blood. The receptor was derived from a woman aged 60-70 years with acute or convalescent COVID-19. The chain recombines TRBV18 with TRBJ1-5; TRBD1 matches at 7 bases. The CDR3 nucleotides are TGTGCCAGCTCACAACAGGGGATTAGCAATCAGCCCCAGCATTTT. Translation gives CASSQQGISNQPQHF.